These 14 T cell receptor beta chains were all obtained from the same sample, sequenced in a study of early T cells in non-severe SARS-CoV-2 infection. TCRdb re-called the 5' RACE reads with MiXCR, one entry per CDR3 protein. This repertoire shows 95,000 to 110,000 distinct CDR3 sequences, 11% found once; its top ten account for 7.6%. Material: whole blood. These receptors originate from an adult who was a healthcare worker with PCR-confirmed SARS-CoV-2 infection or an uninfected control (not recorded which).

This clonotype has at least ten counts. The V and J genes are TRBV6-5 and TRBJ1-2; TRBD1 matches at 9 bases. The CDR3 is 16 amino acids. V shed 6 bases and J 3 bases; nucleotides not matched to a gene: 11. Germline assignment: CDR1 MNHEY and CDR2 SVGAGI. This CDR3 is CASSPGQGTLYYGYTF. The CDR3 DNA reads as TGTGCCAGCAGCCCGGGACAGGGCACCCTCTACTATGGCTACACCTTC.

This clonotype was counted between two and nine times. For the CDR3, the DNA is TGTGCCAGCAGCCAGGACTCTTACGAGCAGTACTTC. It is translated as CASSQDSYEQYF. V and J are TRBV5-5 and TRBJ2-7; D might be TRBD2 (5 bases). Germline assignment: CDR1 SGHKS and CDR2 YYEKEE (reference sequence). This CDR3 is 12 amino acids long. Trimming shortened V by 4 bases and J by 4 bases, and 9 bases separated the two germline ends.

Only a few counts were recorded for this clonotype. The chain couples TRBV7-2 to TRBJ1-1, with no clear D. Per the germline V gene, CDR1 is SGHTA and CDR2 is FQGNSA. This CDR3 spans 13 amino acids. Trimming took off 4 bases at V and 0 bases at J, with 6 bases between the two ends. This chain's CDR3 is CASSSQMNTEAFF. The DNA of the CDR3 is TGTGCCAGCAGCTCCCAAATGAACACTGAAGCTTTCTTT.

Ten or more counts support this clonotype. V usage is TRBV7-9 and J usage is TRBJ2-7, with unresolved D. Germline CDR1 reads SEHNR; CDR2 reads FQNEAQ (reference sequence). This CDR3 has 14 amino acids. Trimming pared 4 bases from V and 1 base from J, leaving 11 bases between. CDR3 sequence (DNA): TGTGCCAGCAGCTCCCGGTCCTTATCCTACGAGCAGTACTTC. It is translated as CASSSRSLSYEQYF.

On this clonotype itself: This may come from a read error, since a much larger clone is one base off. The J gene is TRBJ2-7, the V gene TRBV6-2 or TRBV6-3; D might be TRBD2 (5 bases). Per germline, CDR1 MNHEY and CDR2 SVGEGT. Trimming removed 5 bases from V and 2 bases from J, with 22 bases in between. The CDR3 spans 17 residues. CDR3 bases: TGTGCCAGCAGTACGACCGCTCTCCTTTACGGGACCTACGAGCAGTACTTC. Amino acid sequence: CASSTTALLYGTYEQYF.

This clonotype was detected ten times or more. The chain joins TRBV20-1 to TRBJ2-3; weak D call: TRBD2 (5 bases). Germline values: CDR1 DFQATT, CDR2 SNEGSKA (reference sequence). The CDR3 is made up of 14 amino acids. The ends were cut back, 7 bases at V and 0 bases at J, with 14 bases in the middle. CDR3 region: CSVGGFSSTDTQYF. CDR3 DNA: TGCAGTGTTGGCGGGTTTTCTAGCACAGATACGCAGTATTTT.

The chain combines TRBV4-1 with TRBJ2-7, with a weak D call TRBD2 (6 bases). Germline assignment: CDR1 MGHRA and CDR2 YSYEKL. V shed 1 base and J shed 0 bases, with 10 bases lying between them. The CDR3 totals 15 residues. CDR3 in DNA: TGCGCCAGCAGCCAAGCAGCTAGCGACTCCTACGAGCAGTACTTC. Its translation: CASSQAASDSYEQYF.

The chain links TRBV11-2 to TRBJ2-7; the D gene is possibly TRBD2 (5 bases). Germline V gene sequence: CDR1 SGHAT, CDR2 FQNNGV. The CDR3 runs to 15 residues. Trimming shortened V by 0 bases and J by 6 bases, and 15 bases separated the two germline ends. This CDR3 is CASSLEPGSSAEQYF. Here the CDR3 DNA reads TGTGCCAGCAGCTTAGAGCCGGGATCCTCTGCCGAGCAGTACTTC.

The rearrangement joins TRBV20-1 to TRBJ1-4; TRBD1 matches 8 bases. The germline gives CDR1 DFQATT, CDR2 SNEGSKA (reference sequence). CDR3 length: 14 residues. V lost 6 bases to trimming and J lost 5 bases; unmatched junction nucleotides: 8. The CDR3 sequence: CSAWAGGTNEKLFF. Written as DNA, the CDR3 is TGCAGTGCGTGGGCAGGGGGCACGAATGAAAAACTGTTTTTT.

This rearrangement joins TRBV19 to TRBJ1-1; D might be TRBD1 (6 bases). Germline CDR1 and CDR2: LNHDA and SQIVND (reference sequence). The V end was cut by 11 bases, the J end by 0 bases, with 16 bases between. This CDR3 has 14 amino acids. In DNA form, the CDR3 reads TGTGCCTGTTGTCCCCAGGGGATGAACACTGAAGCTTTCTTT. It specifies CACCPQGMNTEAFF.

This clonotype turned up a few times. V and J are TRBV10-3 and TRBJ2-5, with D maybe TRBD1 (5 bases). CDR1 and CDR2 from the germline V gene are ENHRY and SYGVKD. Trimming left V 6 bases short and J 7 bases short, with 18 bases between. The CDR3 spans 14 residues. CDR3 amino acids: CAIRGAQGLGTQYF. CDR3 nucleotide sequence: TGTGCCATCAGGGGCGCCCAGGGTTTGGGGACCCAGTACTTC.

The V call is TRBV28, the J call TRBJ2-3; TRBD2 is a possible D gene (6 bases). This CDR3 contains 15 residues. Looked up from germline, CDR1 is MDHEN and CDR2 is SYDVKM. V was clipped by 6 bases and J by 1 base, with 14 bases between them. CDR3 residues: CASSRTPGGTDTQYF. The CDR3 DNA reads TGTGCCAGCAGCCGGACCCCGGGAGGCACAGATACGCAGTATTTT. The full variable domain, with the rest looked up from reference TRBV28 and TRBJ2-3, is DVKVTQSSRYLVKRTGEKVFLECVQDMDHENMFWYRQDPGLGLRLIYFSYDVKMKEKGDIPEGYSVSREKKERFSLILESASTNQTSMYLCASSRTPGGTDTQYFGPGTRLTVL.

This clonotype was picked up many times. The rearrangement links TRBV18 to TRBJ2-3; no clear D gene. Trimming stripped 4 bases from V and 2 bases from J, with 10 bases between. CDR1 and CDR2 from the germline V gene are KGHSH and LQKENI. The CDR3 is made up of 14 amino acids. As DNA, the CDR3 is TGTGCCAGCTCACGAGAGGCAAACACAGATACGCAGTATTTT. Translation: CASSREANTDTQYF.

V usage is TRBV6-2 or TRBV6-3 and J usage is TRBJ2-1, with D unresolved. Germline-derived CDR1 and CDR2 are MNHEY and SVGEGT. V was clipped by 8 bases and J by 6 bases, with 5 bases between them. CDR3 length: 10 residues. CDR3 loop: CASHGNEQFF. The CDR3 nucleotides read TGTGCCAGCCACGGCAATGAGCAGTTCTTC.